This T cell receptor (beta chain) was captured in a study of T cells in localized non-small cell lung cancer (dated by TCRdb to about 2020). Regarding the complete study: T cell repertoires of more than 200 early-stage NSCLC patients were analyzed, with tumors being compared against uninvolved tumor-adjacent lungs. NSCLC patients had a mean age of roughly 66 years, and around 130 were male and about a hundred female. The cohort comprised a few hundred treatment-naïve NSCLC patients with resected, localized lung tumors.

Spanning cysteine to phenylalanine, the CDR3 consists of 18 amino acids. The only DNA kept is the CDR3, 54 bases in frame from the first base. Reading the germline V gene gives CDR1 MNHNS and CDR2 SASEGT. Trimming costs V 2 bases and J 1 base, and their ends lie 18 bases apart. The research as a whole found: A median of around 50 of the top 100 tumor clones were detected in paired uninvolved adjacent lung, and around 30 of these tumor clones were also found among the top 100 clones of the paired uninvolved adjacent lung. Longer overall survival was associated with higher blood T cell density, whereas shorter survival was associated with higher adjacent-lung clonality. Because multi-region tumor sequencing was not done, intratumor heterogeneity could not be ruled out. Uninvolved tumor-adjacent lung showed the highest T cell clonality, higher than tumor, which suggests more focused antigenic responses in the uninvolved tumor-adjacent lung. Because the study design was exploratory, TCR variables were selected using unadjusted p-values without false-discovery rate correction.

A remark on this clone: Its antigen specificity is not known. Base qualities are missing; no much larger clone stands one base away.

The immunoSEQ Assay was used to sequence TCR beta CDR3 regions from DNA. In the authors' own workflow: To compute T cell density, TCR beta template counts were normalized to usable DNA, which was estimated by amplifying housekeeping genes. Richness was estimated using the preseqR package, with extrapolation to 400,000 templates for PBMC samples and to 120,000 templates for tissue samples. Clonality was defined as one minus Pielou's evenness. Differential abundance testing on productive amino-acid clonotypes, with a minimum total count of 5 and an alpha of 0.1, was used to identify tissue-enriched TCRs. The Jaccard Index and the Morisita Overlap Index were used to measure repertoire overlap between compartments. TCR beta CDR3s were clustered by GLIPH together with public tetramer-defined viral CDR3s, and at least three viral sequences plus V-gene enrichment were required for viral motifs. TCRdb's version of the immuneACCESS table is confined to in-frame rearrangements and falls short of the full clone set. An unresolved V gene accounts for under half of the shortfall where checked; the remainder is of unknown origin. V and J calls and clone size are copied from that table; D and trimming were computed from the DNA. For this sample there are tens of thousands of clones; approximately 90% appear just once. The ten most abundant clones make up about 20% of the sample.

At diagnosis, tumor, uninvolved tumor-adjacent lung and peripheral blood were collected and then preserved as a mix of FFPE and fresh-frozen material. For TCR repertoire profiling, blood samples were analyzed as peripheral blood mononuclear cells. The rearranged segments are TRBV6-1 and TRBJ2-1; the D gene cannot be named for sure. This TCR was sampled from a woman aged 35-75 years with stage I squamous cell lung carcinoma. The sequences come from peripheral blood, collected before any cancer treatment. The DNA is as follows: TGTGCCAGCAGTGAATTCCTTCTTCAGCAACTTTCCTACAATGAGCAGTTCTTC. This yields the protein CASSEFLLQQLSYNEQFF.